This TCR beta chain is drawn from a study of T cells of healthy individuals. Germline assignment: CDR1 MDHEN and CDR2 SYDVKM. This CDR3 has 13 amino acids. The trim removed 10 bases at V and 0 bases at J, leaving 3 bases unmatched. TCRdb re-derived calls from the 5' RACE reads in MiXCR, one entry per CDR3 protein. Among 100,000 or so distinct CDR3 sequences listed, around 17% were seen once. This clonotype has just a few counts. V gene TRBV28 combines with J gene TRBJ2-1; 7 nucleotides match TRBD1. The sequence came from a human donor in good health. CDR3 sequence (DNA): TGTGCCATACAGGGGAACTCCTACAATGAGCAGTTCTTC. Its protein is CAIQGNSYNEQFF.